This T cell receptor (beta chain) came from a study of blood T cell repertoires in COVID-19. Data came from immunoSEQ multiplex PCR; TCRdb stores just in-frame clones and leaves some out. The table shows roughly 190,000 clones, with around 94% occurring only once. From germline, CDR1 is PRHDT and CDR2 FYEKMQ (reference sequence). With 3 bases removed from V and 2 bases from J, the gap between germline ends came to 6 bases. There are 13 residues in the CDR3. The sequence derives from a man aged 25 to 40 with COVID-19, enrolled during active disease. Input material: peripheral blood. The V and J genes are TRBV13 and TRBJ2-3; no definite D call. CDR3 bases: TGTGCCAGCAGCTTTGGCTTCACAGATACGCAGTATTTT. This encodes CASSFGFTDTQYF.